These 23 T cell receptor beta chains came from one sample sequenced in a study of shared clonotypes between healthy human individuals (dated by TCRdb to 2018 to 2020). The receptor library was made with the immunoSEQ multiplex PCR assay. What TCRdb holds here is the immuneACCESS table cut down to in-frame rearrangements. Part of the clones is not present; checked against another copy, under half of the missing clones reflect an unresolved V gene, and the others are unexplained. This sample holds about 1.5 million clones; under 99% were observed only once. About 0.4% of the sample rests with the top ten. Sequenced input: naive CD4+ T cells sorted from blood. The cell subset or site label corresponds to: CD45RA+ positively selected. The source is a man younger than 45 in good health.

The chain joins TRBV28 to TRBJ2-3, with TRBD2 identical over 11 bases. Germline V gene sequence: CDR1 MDHEN, CDR2 SYDVKM. The CDR3 loop spans 16 amino acids. V was clipped by 3 bases and J by 5 bases; unmatched bases: 7. The CDR3 coding sequence is TGTGCCAGCAGTTTTCCTAGCGGGAGGTCTGAAGATACGCAGTATTTT. It translates to CASSFPSGRSEDTQYF. Based on the CDR3 plus reference TRBV28 and TRBJ2-3, the full variable domain is DVKVTQSSRYLVKRTGEKVFLECVQDMDHENMFWYRQDPGLGLRLIYFSYDVKMKEKGDIPEGYSVSREKKERFSLILESASTNQTSMYLCASSFPSGRSEDTQYFGPGTRLTVL.

This chain links TRBV4-3 with TRBJ1-2, with TRBD1 as a possible D gene (5 bases). Germline CDR1 reads LGHNA; CDR2 reads YSLEER. The CDR3 is 15 residues long. V gave up 0 bases and J gave up 2 bases, with 10 bases separating them. CDR3 loop: CASSQEGRGNYGYTF. The CDR3 DNA sequence: TGCGCCAGCAGCCAAGAGGGACGGGGCAACTATGGCTACACCTTC.

The chain carries TRBV7-2 and TRBJ1-1, with D unresolved. The CDR3 covers 13 residues. Germline loops: CDR1 SGHTA, CDR2 FQGNSA. The V and J ends lost 5 bases and 1 base respectively, with 8 bases between them. The CDR3 DNA follows: TGTGCCAGCAGCCTTCCAGAGAACACTGAAGCTTTCTTT. Translation: CASSLPENTEAFF.

This sequence joins TRBV4-1 and TRBJ1-3; TRBD1 matches at 7 bases. The length of the CDR3 is 16 residues. V gave up 5 bases and J gave up 2 bases; unmatched junction bases: 9. Looked up from germline, CDR1 is MGHRA and CDR2 is YSYEKL. The CDR3 DNA reads as TGCGCCAGCAGCGATAGACAGGGAAGGACTGGAAACACCATATATTTT. Translated, it gives CASSDRQGRTGNTIYF.

Concerning this clone itself: Other DNA sequences in the same sample also yield this CDR3. The V call is TRBV2, the J call TRBJ2-1; maybe TRBD2 (5 bases). Germline values: CDR1 SNHLY, CDR2 FYNNEI. V was trimmed by 0 bases and J by 10 bases, leaving 10 bases between them. This CDR3 has 13 residues. The CDR3 DNA is TGTGCCAGCAGTGAAGCGCGAAGCGGCGAGCAGTTCTTC. Protein: CASSEARSGEQFF. The entire variable domain, with the rest obtained from reference TRBV2 and TRBJ2-1, is as follows: EPEVTQTPSHQVTQMGQEVILRCVPISNHLYFYWYRQILGQKVEFLVSFYNNEISEKSEIFDDQFSVERPDGSNFTLKIRSTKLEDSAMYFCASSEARSGEQFFGPGTRLTVL.

This chain joins TRBV29-1 and TRBJ2-5; D might be TRBD1 or TRBD2, each matching 6 bases. Trimming removed 4 bases from V and 2 bases from J, with 14 bases in between. Germline V gene sequence: CDR1 SQVTM, CDR2 ANQGSEA. This CDR3 spans 14 amino acids. CDR3 sequence: CSVGQVAGQETQYF. In DNA, the CDR3 is TGCAGCGTTGGACAGGTCGCGGGGCAAGAGACCCAGTACTTC.

The count of this clone is one. The V and J genes are TRBV2 and TRBJ2-3; 16 bases line up with TRBD2. The ends lost 6 bases at V and 4 bases at J; junction bases unmatched: 16. Per germline, CDR1 SNHLY and CDR2 FYNNEI. The CDR3 contains 20 residues. This CDR3 reads CASRKMGLAGGPLDADTQYF. The CDR3 DNA reads TGTGCCAGCAGAAAAATGGGACTAGCGGGAGGGCCATTGGACGCAGATACGCAGTATTTT.

In this sample, this clone turned up once. This chain connects TRBV29-1 to TRBJ1-1; possible D gene TRBD1, 5 bases. V was pared by 7 bases and J by 3 bases, with 12 bases between. The CDR3 runs to 12 residues. Germline CDR1 and CDR2: SQVTM and ANQGSEA. This chain's CDR3 is CSGRDGYTEAFF. Here the CDR3 DNA reads TGCAGCGGAAGGGACGGATACACTGAAGCTTTCTTT.

To note about this clone: Because the CDR3's place on the DNA is in doubt, the DNA is left out and the CDR3 is given as listed by TCRdb. This chain uses TRBV21-1 with TRBJ2-1; the D segment call TRBD2 is taken from the table without a DNA check. TRBV21-1 is termed a pseudogene. The CDR3 totals 16 residues, both ends included. CDR3 amino acids: CASSRWAGGAYNEQFF.

The J gene is TRBJ2-5, the V gene TRBV10-3; D remains unclear. V lost 4 bases and J 3 bases, leaving 6 bases between the germline ends. This CDR3 contains 12 residues. The germline V gene encodes CDR1 ENHRY and CDR2 SYGVKD. The CDR3 protein is CAISGVEETQYF. CDR3 sequence (DNA): TGTGCCATCAGTGGAGTGGAAGAGACCCAGTACTTC.

The gene calls are TRBV6-1 and TRBJ2-1; 7 bases match TRBD1. This CDR3 is 14 amino acids long. CDR1 is MNHNS, CDR2 SASEGT, per germline. J gave up 8 bases and V 6 bases, and 10 bases lay outside the gene matches. The DNA of the CDR3 is TGTGCCAGCAGGTCACAGGGGAGAGTCTATGAGCAGTTCTTC. Amino acids: CASRSQGRVYEQFF.

V gene TRBV9 combines with J gene TRBJ1-5; D gene unclear. Between the trimmed V and J ends, which lost 0 bases and 1 base, there was a span of 5 bases. From germline, CDR1 is SGDLS and CDR2 YYNGEE. The CDR3 contains 14 residues. CDR3 loop: CASSVDWSNQPQHF. The CDR3 DNA reads TGTGCCAGCAGCGTAGATTGGAGCAATCAGCCCCAGCATTTT.

As regards this clone: Other DNA variants within this sample encode the same CDR3. The chain joins TRBV5-1 to TRBJ2-1, with D perhaps matching TRBD1 (6 bases). This CDR3 has 16 amino acids. Germline V gene lookup returns CDR1 SGHRS and CDR2 YFSETQ. Trimming stripped 0 bases from V and 0 bases from J, with 10 bases between. This chain's CDR3 is CASSLVGQSSYNEQFF. CDR3 nucleotides: TGCGCCAGCAGCTTGGTTGGACAGAGCTCCTACAATGAGCAGTTCTTC.

This clone was observed a single time. The V and J genes are TRBV7-2 and TRBJ2-2, with 8 nucleotides matching TRBD1. The V gene end was trimmed by 5 bases and the J gene end by 3 bases; junction bases not matched to a gene: 5. Germline V gene data show CDR1 as SGHTA and CDR2 as FQGNSA. This CDR3 comprises 15 residues. CDR3: CASSRGQEHTGELFF. The CDR3 nucleotides are TGTGCCAGCAGCCGGGGACAGGAGCACACCGGGGAGCTGTTTTTT.

The V call is TRBV5-4, the J call TRBJ2-1; 11 bases line up with TRBD2. V trimming: 0 bases; J trimming: 12 bases; junction bases outside the gene matches: 5. The V gene's germline CDR1 is SGHNT and CDR2 YYREEE (reference sequence). The CDR3 contains 14 residues. The CDR3 reads CASSLELAGDVQFF. The CDR3 DNA is TGTGCCAGCAGCTTGGAACTAGCGGGAGATGTGCAGTTCTTC.

The V gene is TRBV28, the J gene TRBJ2-7; 7 nucleotides match TRBD2. Germline CDR1 MDHEN, CDR2 SYDVKM. The CDR3 has 15 amino acids. After removal of 5 bases from V and 1 base from J, the junction contained 8 bases not matched to a gene. CDR3 DNA: TGTGCCAGCAGTCCCCAGTCGGGGGGTTCCTACGAGCAGTACTTC. Residues: CASSPQSGGSYEQYF. The entire variable domain, with the rest obtained from reference TRBV28 and TRBJ2-7, is as follows: DVKVTQSSRYLVKRTGEKVFLECVQDMDHENMFWYRQDPGLGLRLIYFSYDVKMKEKGDIPEGYSVSREKKERFSLILESASTNQTSMYLCASSPQSGGSYEQYFGPGTRLTVT.

The sample holds one count of this clone. The genes are TRBV29-1 and TRBJ2-7; perhaps TRBD1 as D (6 bases). CDR3 size: 14 residues. From germline, CDR1 is SQVTM and CDR2 ANQGSEA. Trimming cost V 4 bases and J 6 bases, with 19 bases left between them. The CDR3 spells CSVVQGSNQGEQYF. DNA of the CDR3: TGCAGCGTTGTGCAGGGGAGTAATCAGGGCGAGCAGTACTTC.

The rearrangement uses TRBV19 and TRBJ1-5; maybe TRBD1 (6 bases). The V gene lost 6 bases and the J gene lost 0 bases, with 18 bases spanning the gap. This CDR3 region has 17 residues. In germline, CDR1 is LNHDA, CDR2 SQIVND (reference sequence). The CDR3 DNA sequence: TGTGCCAGTAGGGGGGCGATTCCAAACTATAGCAATCAGCCCCAGCATTTT. Amino acid sequence: CASRGAIPNYSNQPQHF. Complete variable domain (other parts from reference TRBV19 and TRBJ1-5): DGGITQSPKYLFRKEGQNVTLSCEQNLNHDAMYWYRQDPGQGLRLIYYSQIVNDFQKGDIAEGYSVSREKKESFPLTVTSAQKNPTAFYLCASRGAIPNYSNQPQHFGDGTRLSIL.

The chain uses TRBV29-1 and TRBJ2-1, with 10 bases aligning to TRBD2. The CDR3 is 15 amino acids. Trimming cost V 5 bases and J 6 bases; bases outside gene matches: 10. Germline loops: CDR1 SQVTM, CDR2 ANQGSEA. CDR3 protein: CSVLDPRTSGNEQFF. In DNA form, the CDR3 reads TGCAGCGTTCTAGACCCAAGGACTAGCGGCAATGAGCAGTTCTTC.

The V gene is TRBV5-3, the J gene TRBJ2-3; D remains ambiguous. TRBV5-3 belongs to the ORF category, with a function that is uncertain. This CDR3 spans 17 amino acids. Trimming shortened V by 2 bases and J by 1 base, and 17 bases separated the two germline ends. The CDR3 bases are TGTGCCAGAAGCTTCTGCTGGCCTAACCGTCGCACAGATACGCAGTATTTT. Translating it yields CARSFCWPNRRTDTQYF.

The CDR3 region is CASSPLSGSGVDTQYF. CDR3 coding DNA: TGTGCCAGCTCACCCCTCAGCGGGAGCGGCGTAGATACGCAGTATTTT. The chain is built from TRBV18 and TRBJ2-3; 8 nucleotides agree with TRBD2. The CDR3 runs to 16 residues. The J segment lost 5 bases and the V segment lost 3 bases, leaving 10 bases of the junction unmatched. Looked up from germline, CDR1 is KGHSH and CDR2 is LQKENI.

As regards this clone: The junction and the germline gene differ at one end; a read error may be behind it. V is TRBV25-1 and J is TRBJ2-1; 7 bases map to TRBD2. Looked up from germline, CDR1 is MGHDK and CDR2 is SYGVNS. This CDR3 has 15 amino acids. For the CDR3, the DNA is TGTGCCAGCAGTGAATCAAAGGGGCTAGCGGTACAAAAGCTCTTC. Its protein product is CASSESKGLAVQKLF.

V gene TRBV18 combines with J gene TRBJ2-7; TRBD2 matches at 9 bases. The V gene end was trimmed by 5 bases and the J gene end by 3 bases; junction bases not matched to a gene: 2. The germline V gene encodes CDR1 KGHSH and CDR2 LQKENI. There are 13 residues in the CDR3. The CDR3: CASSATSGYEQYF. The CDR3 DNA is TGTGCCAGCTCAGCGACTAGCGGCTACGAGCAGTACTTC.